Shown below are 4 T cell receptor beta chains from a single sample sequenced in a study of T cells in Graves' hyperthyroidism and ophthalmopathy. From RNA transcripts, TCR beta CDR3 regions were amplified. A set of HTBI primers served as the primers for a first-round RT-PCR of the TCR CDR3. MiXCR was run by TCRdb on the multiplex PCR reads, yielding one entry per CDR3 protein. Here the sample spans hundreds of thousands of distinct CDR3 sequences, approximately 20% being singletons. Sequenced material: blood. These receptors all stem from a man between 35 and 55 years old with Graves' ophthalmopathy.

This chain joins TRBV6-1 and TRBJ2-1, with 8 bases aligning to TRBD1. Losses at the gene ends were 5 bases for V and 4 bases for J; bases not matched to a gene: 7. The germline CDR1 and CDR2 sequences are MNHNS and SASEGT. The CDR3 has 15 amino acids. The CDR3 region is CASSFTGGPYNEQFF. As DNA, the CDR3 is TGTGCCAGCAGTTTCACAGGGGGACCGTACAATGAGCAGTTCTTC.

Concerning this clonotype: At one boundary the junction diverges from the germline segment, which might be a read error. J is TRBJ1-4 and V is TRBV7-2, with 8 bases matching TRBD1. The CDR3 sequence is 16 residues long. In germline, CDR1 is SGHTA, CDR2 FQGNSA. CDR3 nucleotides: TGTGCCAGCAGCTTGGGTGGACAGGGTTATAATGAAAAATTGTTTTTT. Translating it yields CASSLGGQGYNEKLFF.

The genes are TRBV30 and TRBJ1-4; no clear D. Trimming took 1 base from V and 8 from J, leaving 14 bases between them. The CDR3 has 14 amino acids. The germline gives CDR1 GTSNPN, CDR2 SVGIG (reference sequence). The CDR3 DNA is TGTGCCTGGAGTGCCGACCGACTAAGCGAAAAACTGTTTTTT. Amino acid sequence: CAWSADRLSEKLFF. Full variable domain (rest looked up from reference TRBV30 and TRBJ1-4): SQTIHQWPATLVQPVGSPLSLECTVEGTSNPNLYWYRQAAGRGLQLLFYSVGIGQISSEVPQNLSASRPQDRQFILSSKKLLLSDSGFYLCAWSADRLSEKLFFGSGTQLSVL.

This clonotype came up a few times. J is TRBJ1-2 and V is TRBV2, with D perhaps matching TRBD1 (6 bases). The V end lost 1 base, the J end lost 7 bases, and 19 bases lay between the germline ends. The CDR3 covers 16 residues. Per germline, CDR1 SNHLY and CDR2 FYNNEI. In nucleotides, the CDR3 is TGTGCCAGCAGTGAAGTGGATCTTTGGGGGCGCGGTGGCTACACCTTC. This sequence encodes CASSEVDLWGRGGYTF.